This T cell receptor (beta chain) came from a study of glioma-infiltrating T cells after dendritic cell vaccination. Study summary: Patients received three intradermal dendritic cell vaccine injections at biweekly intervals.

CDR1 MNHNS and CDR2 SASEGT come from the germline V gene. The CDR3 loop spans 15 amino acids. V was clipped by 10 bases and J by 3 bases, with 18 bases between them. Amplification used 60 V beta primers and 13 J beta primers. Generated by immunoSEQ multiplex PCR, the TCRdb table keeps only in-frame clones and is missing some. The data contain around 90,000 clones, roughly four fifths of them singletons. Time point meaning: after dendritic cell vaccination, including at tumor progression/relapse. The source material was blood, sampled after dendritic cell vaccination. The V call is TRBV6-1, the J call TRBJ2-2; D perhaps matches TRBD1 (6 bases). This receptor was obtained from a human donor with glioblastoma. In nucleotides, the CDR3 is TGTGCCACTCGGACAGACACGAAATACACCGGGGAGCTGTTTTTT. Its protein product is CATRTDTKYTGELFF.